This T cell receptor (beta chain) was identified in a study of blood T cell repertoires in COVID-19. Study as a whole: Sites across the United States, Italy and Spain contributed samples from acute and convalescent COVID-19. T cells, B-cell-depleted T cells, or PBMCs supplied cDNA or gDNA.

As processed by the authors: Reference gene primer amplification in the assay estimated nucleated cell counts. Clones were read by immunoSEQ multiplex PCR, and TCRdb kept only the in-frame ones, dropping some. From that table come the V and J calls and clone size; the DNA was used to work out D and trimming. The sample has over 130,000 clones, about 82% seen once. J lost 5 bases, V lost 7 bases, and 12 bases had no gene match. The CDR3 runs to 15 residues. CDR1 and CDR2 (germline): MNHEY, SVGAGI. This chain joins TRBV6-5 and TRBJ2-5, with TRBD1 matching 8 bases. The sequencing input was peripheral blood. The TCR sequence derives from a man aged 45 to 65 with acute or convalescent COVID-19. The CDR3 reads CASKEGAGGRETQYF. In DNA form, the CDR3 reads TGTGCCAGCAAAGAGGGGGCAGGGGGCCGGGAGACCCAGTACTTC.